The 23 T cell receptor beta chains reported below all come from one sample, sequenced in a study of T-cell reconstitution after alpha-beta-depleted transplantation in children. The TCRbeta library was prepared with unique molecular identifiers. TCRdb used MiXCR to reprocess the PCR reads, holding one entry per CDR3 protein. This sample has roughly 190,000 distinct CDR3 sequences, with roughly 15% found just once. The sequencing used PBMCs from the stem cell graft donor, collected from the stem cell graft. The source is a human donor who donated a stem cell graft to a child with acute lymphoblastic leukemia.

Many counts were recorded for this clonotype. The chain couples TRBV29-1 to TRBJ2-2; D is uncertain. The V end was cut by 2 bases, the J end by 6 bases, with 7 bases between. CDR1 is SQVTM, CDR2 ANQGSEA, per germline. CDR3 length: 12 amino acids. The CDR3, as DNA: TGCAGCGTTGAACAATACCCCGGGGAGCTGTTTTTT. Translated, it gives CSVEQYPGELFF.

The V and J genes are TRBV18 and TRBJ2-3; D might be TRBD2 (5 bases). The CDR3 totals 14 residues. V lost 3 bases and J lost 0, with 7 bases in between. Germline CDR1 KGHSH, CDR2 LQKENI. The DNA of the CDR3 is TGTGCCAGCTCACCGAGCGGTAGCACAGATACGCAGTATTTT. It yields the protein CASSPSGSTDTQYF. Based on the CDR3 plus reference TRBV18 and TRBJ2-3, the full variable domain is NAGVMQNPRHLVRRRGQEARLRCSPMKGHSHVYWYRQLPEEGLKFMVYLQKENIIDESGMPKERFSAEFPKEGPSILRIQQVVRGDSAAYFCASSPSGSTDTQYFGPGTRLTVL.

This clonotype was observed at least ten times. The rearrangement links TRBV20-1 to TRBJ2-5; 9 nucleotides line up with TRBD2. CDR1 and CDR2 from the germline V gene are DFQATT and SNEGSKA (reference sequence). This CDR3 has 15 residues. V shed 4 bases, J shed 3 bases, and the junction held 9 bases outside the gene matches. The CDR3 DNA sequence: TGCAGTGCTAACAAAATCCGACTAGCGGAAGAGACCCAGTACTTC. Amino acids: CSANKIRLAEETQYF.

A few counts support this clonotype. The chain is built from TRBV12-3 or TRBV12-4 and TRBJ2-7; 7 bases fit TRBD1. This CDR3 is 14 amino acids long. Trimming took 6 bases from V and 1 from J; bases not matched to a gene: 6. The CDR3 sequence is CASSRGQVSYEQYF. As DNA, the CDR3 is TGTGCCAGCAGCAGAGGACAGGTATCCTACGAGCAGTACTTC.

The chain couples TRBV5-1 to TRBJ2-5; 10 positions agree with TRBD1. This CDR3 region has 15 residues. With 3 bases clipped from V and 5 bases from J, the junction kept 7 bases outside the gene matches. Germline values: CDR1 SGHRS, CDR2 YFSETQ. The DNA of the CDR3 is TGCGCCAGCAGCTCACCGGGACAGGGGTCGGAGACCCAGTACTTC. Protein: CASSSPGQGSETQYF.

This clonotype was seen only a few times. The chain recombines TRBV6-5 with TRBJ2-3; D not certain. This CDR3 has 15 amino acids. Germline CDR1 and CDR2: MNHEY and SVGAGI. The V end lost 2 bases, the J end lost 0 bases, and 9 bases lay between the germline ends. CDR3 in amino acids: CASSYDGSSTDTQYF. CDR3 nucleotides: TGTGCCAGCAGTTACGACGGGTCTAGCACAGATACGCAGTATTTT.

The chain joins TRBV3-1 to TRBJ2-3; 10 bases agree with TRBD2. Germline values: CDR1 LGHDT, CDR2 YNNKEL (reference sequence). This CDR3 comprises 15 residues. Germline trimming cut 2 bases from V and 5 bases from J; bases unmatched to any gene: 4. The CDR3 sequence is CASSQSGRVGDTQYF. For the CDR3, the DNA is TGTGCCAGCAGCCAAAGCGGGAGGGTAGGAGATACGCAGTATTTT.

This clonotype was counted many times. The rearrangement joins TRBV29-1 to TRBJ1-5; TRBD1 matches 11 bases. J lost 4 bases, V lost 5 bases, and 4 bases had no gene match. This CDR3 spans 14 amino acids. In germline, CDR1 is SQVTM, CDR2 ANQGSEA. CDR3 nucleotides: TGCAGCGTTAGGGACAGGGGGTCGAATCAGCCCCAGCATTTT. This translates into CSVRDRGSNQPQHF.

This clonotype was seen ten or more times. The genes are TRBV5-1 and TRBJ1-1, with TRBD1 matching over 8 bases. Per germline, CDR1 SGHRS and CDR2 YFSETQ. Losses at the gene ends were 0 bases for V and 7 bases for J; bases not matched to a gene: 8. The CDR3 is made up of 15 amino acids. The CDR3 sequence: CASSLEGTGGGEAFF. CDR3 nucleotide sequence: TGCGCCAGCAGCTTGGAAGGGACAGGCGGAGGTGAAGCTTTCTTT.

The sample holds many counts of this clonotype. This CDR3 is CSGSGRSYNEQFF. CDR3 nucleotides: TGCAGCGGTAGCGGGAGGTCCTACAATGAGCAGTTCTTC. The chain employs TRBV29-1 and TRBJ2-1; 10 bases are a match to TRBD2. The CDR3 runs to 13 residues. Per germline, CDR1 SQVTM and CDR2 ANQGSEA. J lost 1 base, V lost 7 bases, and 1 base had no gene match.

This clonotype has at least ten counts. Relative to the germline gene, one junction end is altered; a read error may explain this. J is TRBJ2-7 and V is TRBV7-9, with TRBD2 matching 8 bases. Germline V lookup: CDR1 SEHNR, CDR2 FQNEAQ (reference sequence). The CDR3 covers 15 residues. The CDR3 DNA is TGTGCCAGCAGCATAGCTTCGAGCGGGAGCTACGAGCAGTACTTC. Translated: CASSIASSGSYEQYF.

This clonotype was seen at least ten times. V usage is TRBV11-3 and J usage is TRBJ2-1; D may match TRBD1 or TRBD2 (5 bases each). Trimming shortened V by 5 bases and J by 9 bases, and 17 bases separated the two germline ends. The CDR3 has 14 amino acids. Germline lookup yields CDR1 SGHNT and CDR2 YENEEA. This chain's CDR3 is CASSRRVGGSEQFF. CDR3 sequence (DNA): TGTGCCAGCAGCCGGCGGGTTGGGGGTAGTGAGCAGTTCTTC. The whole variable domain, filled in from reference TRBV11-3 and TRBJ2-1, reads EAGVVQSPRYKIIEKKQPVAFWCNPISGHNTLYWYLQNLGQGPELLIRYENEEAVDDSQLPKDRFSAERLKGVDSTLKIQPAELGDSAVYLCASSRRVGGSEQFFGPGTRLTVL.

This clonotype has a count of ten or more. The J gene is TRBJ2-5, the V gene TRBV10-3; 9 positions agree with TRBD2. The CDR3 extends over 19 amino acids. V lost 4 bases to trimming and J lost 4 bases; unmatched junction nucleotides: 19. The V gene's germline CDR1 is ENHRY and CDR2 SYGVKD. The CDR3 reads CAISASLIPSGNVGETQYF. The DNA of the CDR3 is TGTGCCATCAGTGCATCACTAATTCCTAGCGGGAATGTAGGAGAGACCCAGTACTTC.

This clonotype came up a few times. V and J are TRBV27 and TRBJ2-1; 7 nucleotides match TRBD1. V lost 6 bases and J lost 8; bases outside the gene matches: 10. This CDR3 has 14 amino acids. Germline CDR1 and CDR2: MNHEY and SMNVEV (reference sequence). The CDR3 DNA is TGTGCCAGCAGAATATCGACAGGGTGGGATGAGCAGTTCTTC. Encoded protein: CASRISTGWDEQFF.

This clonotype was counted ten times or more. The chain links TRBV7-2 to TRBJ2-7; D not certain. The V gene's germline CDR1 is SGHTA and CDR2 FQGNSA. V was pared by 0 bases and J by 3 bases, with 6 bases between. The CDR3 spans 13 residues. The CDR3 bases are TGTGCCAGCAGCTTAGCGCATGGCTACGAGCAGTACTTC. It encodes CASSLAHGYEQYF.

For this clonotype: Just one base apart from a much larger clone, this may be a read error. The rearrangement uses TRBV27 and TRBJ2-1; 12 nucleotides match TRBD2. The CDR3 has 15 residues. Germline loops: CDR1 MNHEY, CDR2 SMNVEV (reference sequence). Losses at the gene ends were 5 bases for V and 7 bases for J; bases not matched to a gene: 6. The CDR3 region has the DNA TGTGCCAGCAGTATAGGGACTAGCGGGTGTAATGAGCAGTTCTTC. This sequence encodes CASSIGTSGCNEQFF.

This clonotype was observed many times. The CDR3 DNA sequence: TGTGCCAGCAGTTTATCTACTAGCCCCATTTCCAACACCGGGGAGCTGTTTTTT. Translation gives CASSLSTSPISNTGELFF. The chain carries TRBV6-5 and TRBJ2-2, with a weak D call TRBD2 (6 bases). Germline assignment: CDR1 MNHEY and CDR2 SVGAGI. The CDR3 is made up of 18 amino acids. The germline V and J ends were trimmed by 4 bases and 2 bases, with 20 bases remaining between them.

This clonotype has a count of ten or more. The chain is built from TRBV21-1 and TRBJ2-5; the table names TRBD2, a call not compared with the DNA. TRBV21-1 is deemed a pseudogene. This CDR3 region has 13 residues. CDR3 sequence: CASSPRRGETQYF. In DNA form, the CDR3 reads TGTGCCAGCAGCCCTCGGAGGGGAGAGACCCAGTACTTC.

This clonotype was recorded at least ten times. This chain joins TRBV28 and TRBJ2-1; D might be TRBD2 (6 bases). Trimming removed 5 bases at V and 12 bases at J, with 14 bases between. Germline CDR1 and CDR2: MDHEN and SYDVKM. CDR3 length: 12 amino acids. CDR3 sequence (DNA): TGTGCCAGCAGTCCTGGACTAATACCGCAGTTCTTC. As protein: CASSPGLIPQFF. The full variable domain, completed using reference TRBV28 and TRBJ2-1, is DVKVTQSSRYLVKRTGEKVFLECVQDMDHENMFWYRQDPGLGLRLIYFSYDVKMKEKGDIPEGYSVSREKKERFSLILESASTNQTSMYLCASSPGLIPQFFGPGTRLTVL.

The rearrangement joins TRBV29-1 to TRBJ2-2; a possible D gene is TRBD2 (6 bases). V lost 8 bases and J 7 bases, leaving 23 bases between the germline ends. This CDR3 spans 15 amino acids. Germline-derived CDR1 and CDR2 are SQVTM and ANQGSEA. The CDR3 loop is CSSDQGGRGGGELFF. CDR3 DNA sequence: TGCAGCTCTGACCAGGGCGGGCGGGGTGGCGGGGAGCTGTTTTTT.

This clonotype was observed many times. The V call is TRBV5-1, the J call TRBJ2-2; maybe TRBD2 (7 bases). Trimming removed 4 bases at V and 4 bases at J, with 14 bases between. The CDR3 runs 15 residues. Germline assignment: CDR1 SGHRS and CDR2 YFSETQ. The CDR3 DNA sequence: TGCGCCAGCAGCCTAGGGGGGGACCTCACCGGGGAGCTGTTTTTT. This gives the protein CASSLGGDLTGELFF.

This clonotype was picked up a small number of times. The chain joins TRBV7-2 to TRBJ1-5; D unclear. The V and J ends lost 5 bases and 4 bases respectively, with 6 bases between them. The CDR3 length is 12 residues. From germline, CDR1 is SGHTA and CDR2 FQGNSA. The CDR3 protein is CASSLHNQPQHF. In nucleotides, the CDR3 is TGTGCCAGCAGCCTCCATAATCAGCCCCAGCATTTT. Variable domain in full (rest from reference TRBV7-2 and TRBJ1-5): GAGVSQSPSNKVTEKGKDVELRCDPISGHTALYWYRQSLGQGLEFLIYFQGNSAPDKSGLPSDRFSAERTGGSVSTLTIQRTQQEDSAVYLCASSLHNQPQHFGDGTRLSIL.

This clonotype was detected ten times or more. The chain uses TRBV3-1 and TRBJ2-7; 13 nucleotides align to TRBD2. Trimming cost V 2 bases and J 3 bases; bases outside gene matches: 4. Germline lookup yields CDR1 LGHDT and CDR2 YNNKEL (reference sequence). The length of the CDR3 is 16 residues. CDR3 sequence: CASSQTGTSGIYEQYF. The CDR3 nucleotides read TGTGCCAGCAGCCAAACCGGGACTAGCGGGATCTACGAGCAGTACTTC.